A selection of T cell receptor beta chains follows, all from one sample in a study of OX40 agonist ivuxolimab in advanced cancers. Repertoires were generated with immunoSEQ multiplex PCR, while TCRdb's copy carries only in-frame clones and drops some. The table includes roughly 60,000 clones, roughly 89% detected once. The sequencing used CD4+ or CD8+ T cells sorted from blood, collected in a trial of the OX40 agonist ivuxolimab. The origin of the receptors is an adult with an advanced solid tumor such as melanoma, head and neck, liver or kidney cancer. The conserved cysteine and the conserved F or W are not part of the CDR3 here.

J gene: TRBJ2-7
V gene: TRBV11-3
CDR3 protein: ASSLDSSYEQY

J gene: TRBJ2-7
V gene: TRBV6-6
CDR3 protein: ASTARQGVEQY

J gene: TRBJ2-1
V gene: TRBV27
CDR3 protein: ASRSAGQGDNEQF

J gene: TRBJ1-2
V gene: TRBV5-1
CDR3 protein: ASSADRPSSGYT

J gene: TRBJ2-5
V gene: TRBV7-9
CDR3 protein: ASSGVAGGSQETQY

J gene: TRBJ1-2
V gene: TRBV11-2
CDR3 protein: ASSTRSGTGYGYT

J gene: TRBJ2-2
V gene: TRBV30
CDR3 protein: AWSVDRATTSGRAFGELF

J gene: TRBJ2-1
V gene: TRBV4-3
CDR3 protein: ASSQVGLANYNEQF

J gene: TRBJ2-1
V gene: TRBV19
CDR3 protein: ASSRLAGVIEQF

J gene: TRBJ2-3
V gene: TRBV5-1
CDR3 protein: ASSYRQGARTDTQY

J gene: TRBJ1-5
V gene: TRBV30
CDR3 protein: AWSHRGRQPQH

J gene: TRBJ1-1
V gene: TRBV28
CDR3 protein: ASSRIWNTEAF

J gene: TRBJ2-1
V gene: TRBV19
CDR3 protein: ASKYIAGRNEQF

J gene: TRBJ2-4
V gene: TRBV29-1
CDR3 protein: SVSSRQGTHQY

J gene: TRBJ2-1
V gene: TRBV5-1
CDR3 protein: ASSLGDGLGEQF

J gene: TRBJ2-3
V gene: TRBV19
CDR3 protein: ASRDRRGTDTQY

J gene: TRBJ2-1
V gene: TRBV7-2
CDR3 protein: ASSSTVSYNEQF

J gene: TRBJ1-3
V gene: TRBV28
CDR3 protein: ASREGTGNTIY

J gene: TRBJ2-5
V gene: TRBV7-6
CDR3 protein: ASSLNRGRETQY

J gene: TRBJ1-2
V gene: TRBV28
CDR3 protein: ASSLRGPGYT

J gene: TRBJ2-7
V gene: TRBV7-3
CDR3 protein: ASSFGASGEQY

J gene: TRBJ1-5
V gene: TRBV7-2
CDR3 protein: ASSPIRLNQPQH

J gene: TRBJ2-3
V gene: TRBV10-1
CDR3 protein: ASSDNGRASSTDTQY

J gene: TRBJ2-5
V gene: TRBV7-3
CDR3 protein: ASSSLAGGPETQY

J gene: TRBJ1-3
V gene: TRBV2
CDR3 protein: ASLLRVSGNTIY

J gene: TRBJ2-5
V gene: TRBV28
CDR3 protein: ASSQGDETQY

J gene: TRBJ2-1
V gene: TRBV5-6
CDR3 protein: ASSLTSGSTNEQF

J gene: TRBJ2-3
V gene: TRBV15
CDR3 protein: ATSTDRGTADTQY

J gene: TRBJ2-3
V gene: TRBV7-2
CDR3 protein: ASSLRTGDTDTQY

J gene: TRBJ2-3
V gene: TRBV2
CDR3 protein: ASSEEQGARDTQY

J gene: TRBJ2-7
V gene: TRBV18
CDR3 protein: ASSGGYEQY

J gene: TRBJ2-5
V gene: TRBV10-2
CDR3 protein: ASSLGTGGAQTQY

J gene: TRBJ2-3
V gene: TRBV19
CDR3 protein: ASSGRAGGSTDTQY

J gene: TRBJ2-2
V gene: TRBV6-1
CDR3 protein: ASRSGQINTGELF

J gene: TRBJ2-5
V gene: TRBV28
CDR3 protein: ASRPQREFQETQY

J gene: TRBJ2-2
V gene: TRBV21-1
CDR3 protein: ASSGTGELF

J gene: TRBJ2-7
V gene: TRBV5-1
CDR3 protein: ASSLESQVYEQY